The 11 T cell receptor beta chains reported below all come from one sample, sequenced in a study of blood T cell repertoires in COVID-19. TCRdb keeps only in-frame clones here, not all; method: immunoSEQ multiplex PCR. The repertoire holds a few hundred thousand clones, about 90% seen once, with 6.5% to 9.5% in the top ten. Sequences were obtained from peripheral blood. These receptors were taken from a woman between 45 and 65 years old who had recovered from COVID-19.

The chain carries TRBV20-1 and TRBJ1-1; D gene uncertain. The V end was cut by 3 bases, the J end by 7 bases, with 15 bases between. This CDR3 contains 13 residues. Germline-derived CDR1 and CDR2 are DFQATT and SNEGSKA (reference sequence). CDR3 sequence (DNA): TGCAGTGCTAGTCAGGCAATCAAGAATGAAGCTTTCTTT. Encoded protein: CSASQAIKNEAFF.

The gene calls are TRBV19 and TRBJ2-5, with 9 bases identical to TRBD1. The CDR3 spans 15 residues. Per the germline V gene, CDR1 is LNHDA and CDR2 is SQIVND (reference sequence). V lost 4 bases to trimming and J lost 5 bases; unmatched junction nucleotides: 8. CDR3: CASSNGQGIWETQYF. CDR3 nucleotide sequence: TGTGCCAGTAGTAACGGACAGGGGATATGGGAGACCCAGTACTTC. The whole variable domain, remainder taken from reference TRBV19 and TRBJ2-5, is DGGITQSPKYLFRKEGQNVTLSCEQNLNHDAMYWYRQDPGQGLRLIYYSQIVNDFQKGDIAEGYSVSREKKESFPLTVTSAQKNPTAFYLCASSNGQGIWETQYFGPGTRLLVL.

The CDR3 protein is CSVEDGAPVTGELFF. DNA for the CDR3: TGCAGCGTTGAAGATGGGGCCCCGGTCACCGGGGAGCTGTTTTTT. V usage is TRBV29-1 and J usage is TRBJ2-2; TRBD1 is a possible D gene (5 bases). The V end lost 0 bases, the J end lost 4 bases, and 12 bases lay between the germline ends. The V gene's germline CDR1 is SQVTM and CDR2 ANQGSEA. This CDR3 contains 15 residues.

The genes are TRBV19 and TRBJ2-7, with TRBD1 matching 8 bases. The CDR3 sequence is 11 residues long. Per the germline V gene, CDR1 is LNHDA and CDR2 is SQIVND (reference sequence). V dropped 9 bases and J dropped 3; count of bases not matched to a gene: 1. The CDR3, as DNA: TGTGCCAGGGACAGGGACTACGAGCAGTACTTC. Encoded protein: CARDRDYEQYF.

This sequence joins TRBV28 and TRBJ1-2; 7 bases are shared with TRBD1. The CDR3 contains 12 residues. V shed 8 bases, J shed 8 bases, and the junction held 8 bases outside the gene matches. CDR1 is MDHEN and CDR2 is SYDVKM in the germline V gene. CDR3 region: CASYTAGGGYTF. The CDR3 DNA follows: TGTGCCAGCTACACAGCAGGGGGGGGCTACACCTTC.

The genes are TRBV19 and TRBJ1-2, with D possibly matching TRBD1 (6 bases). Germline V gives CDR1 LNHDA, CDR2 SQIVND (reference sequence). The CDR3 sequence is 17 residues long. Deletions cut 1 base from V and 0 bases from J, with 15 bases between. The CDR3 coding sequence is TGTGCCAGTAGTATAGGACCCGTACAGGGAGCTAACTATGGCTACACCTTC. As protein: CASSIGPVQGANYGYTF.

Points on this clone: Other nucleotide sequences in the sample specify the same CDR3. The chain has TRBV4-1 and TRBJ2-1; the match to TRBD1 covers 9 bases. Unmatched junction bases numbered 6, after V lost 5 bases and J lost 4 bases. From germline, CDR1 is MGHRA and CDR2 YSYEKL. The length of the CDR3 is 15 residues. In DNA, the CDR3 is TGCGCCAGCAGCAGCACAGGGGGCGCGTACAATGAGCAGTTCTTC. Its protein is CASSSTGGAYNEQFF.

The chain recombines TRBV27 with TRBJ2-1, with D perhaps TRBD2 (5 bases). The V end lost 6 bases, the J end lost 4 bases, and 25 bases lay between the germline ends. Looked up from germline, CDR1 is MNHEY and CDR2 is SMNVEV (reference sequence). This CDR3 contains 18 residues. The CDR3 reads CASSRLITWSKGYNEQFF. The CDR3 DNA is TGTGCCAGCAGCAGACTAATTACCTGGTCGAAGGGTTACAATGAGCAGTTCTTC.

J is TRBJ1-5 and V is TRBV6-5, with 11 bases identical to TRBD1. V was clipped by 6 bases and J by 6 bases; unmatched bases: 7. The CDR3 contains 15 residues. CDR1 and CDR2 (germline): MNHEY, SVGAGI. The CDR3 is CASRRTGGFPQPQHF. The CDR3 DNA reads TGTGCCAGCAGGCGGACAGGGGGCTTCCCTCAGCCCCAGCATTTT.

This clone was seen only once. The chain recombines TRBV19 with TRBJ1-6; the D gene is possibly TRBD1 (5 bases). The V and J ends lost 7 bases and 9 bases respectively, with 13 bases between them. Germline loops: CDR1 LNHDA, CDR2 SQIVND (reference sequence). The CDR3 covers 13 residues. The CDR3, as DNA: TGTGCCAGTACCCGAACGGGGGGTTCACCCCTCCACTTT. It is translated as CASTRTGGSPLHF.

CDR3 residues: CASSEVFGTGPGNTIYF. The DNA for the CDR3 is TGTGCCAGCAGTGAAGTCTTCGGGACAGGCCCTGGAAACACCATATATTTT. The chain joins TRBV6-1 to TRBJ1-3, with 8 positions matching TRBD1. This CDR3 region has 17 residues. Losses at the gene ends were 1 base for V and 2 bases for J; bases not matched to a gene: 7. Germline CDR1 reads MNHNS; CDR2 reads SASEGT.